These 13 T cell receptor beta chains came from one sample sequenced in a study of tumor-infiltrating lymphocytes in localized non-small cell lung cancer. The table came from immunoSEQ multiplex PCR; TCRdb's copy has only in-frame clones and leaves some out. The table includes 21,000 or so clones, roughly 80% detected once. The sequencing sample was made of lung tumor tissue. Receptors were obtained from a human donor with non-small cell lung cancer.

This clone has just one count. This sequence joins TRBV19 and TRBJ2-1; 7 bases fit TRBD1. The ends lost 9 bases at V and 4 bases at J; junction bases unmatched: 6. Germline-derived CDR1 and CDR2 are LNHDA and SQIVND (reference sequence). This CDR3 comprises 13 residues. The CDR3 DNA reads TGTGCCAGCAGGACAGGACCTTACAATGAGCAGTTCTTC. This sequence encodes CASRTGPYNEQFF.

This chain uses TRBV7-2 with TRBJ2-1, with TRBD2 matching 7 bases. With V trimmed by 3 bases and J by 3 bases, 5 bases remained unmatched. CDR1 is SGHTA, CDR2 FQGNSA, per germline. The CDR3 is 15 residues long. The CDR3 bases are TGTGCCAGCAGCTTGCTAGCGGAAATCTACAATGAGCAGTTCTTC. Protein sequence: CASSLLAEIYNEQFF.

The genes are TRBV4-1 and TRBJ2-5; maybe TRBD1 (5 bases). Germline V gives CDR1 MGHRA, CDR2 YSYEKL. V lost 4 bases and J lost 4, with 16 bases in between. The CDR3 consists of 15 residues. Here the CDR3 DNA reads TGCGCCAGCAGCCCAGCGTCTCAGGGCGGAGAGACCCAGTACTTC. Its protein product is CASSPASQGGETQYF.

The CDR3 sequence is CASSKLQQQFF. CDR3 DNA: TGTGCCAGCAGCAAACTGCAGCAGCAGTTCTTC. The gene calls are TRBV13 and TRBJ2-1, with D unresolved. The CDR3 has 11 amino acids. Trimming shortened V by 5 bases and J by 11 bases, and 10 bases separated the two germline ends. Germline lookup yields CDR1 PRHDT and CDR2 FYEKMQ (reference sequence).

This clone appeared once. Other DNA sequences in the sample encode the same CDR3. The chain uses TRBV5-1 and TRBJ2-5; D is uncertain. Per the germline V gene, CDR1 is SGHRS and CDR2 is YFSETQ. The CDR3 has 11 residues. V gave up 4 bases and J gave up 2 bases, with 3 bases separating them. CDR3 in amino acids: CASSIQETQYF. CDR3 bases: TGCGCCAGCAGCATTCAAGAGACCCAGTACTTC.

J is TRBJ2-1 and V is TRBV5-1; D is undetermined. V lost 1 base, J lost 0 bases, and 11 bases lay in between. The germline CDR1 and CDR2 sequences are SGHRS and YFSETQ. The CDR3 is made up of 16 amino acids. The CDR3 coding sequence is TGCGCCAGCAGCTTGAGTTTCGCCGACTCCTACAATGAGCAGTTCTTC. Its translation: CASSLSFADSYNEQFF.

The chain uses TRBV9 and TRBJ1-4; unclear D gene. CDR3 length: 13 residues. V lost 0 bases, J lost 7 bases, and 7 bases lay in between. The germline gives CDR1 SGDLS, CDR2 YYNGEE. The CDR3 loop is CASSVEEGEKLFF. Written as DNA, the CDR3 is TGTGCCAGCAGCGTAGAGGAAGGTGAAAAACTGTTTTTT.

This chain joins TRBV4-3 and TRBJ1-5; maybe TRBD1 (6 bases). Germline CDR1 reads LGHNA; CDR2 reads YSLEER. The CDR3 is 16 residues long. V lost 0 bases, J lost 2 bases, and 11 bases lay in between. CDR3 DNA sequence: TGCGCCAGCAGCCAAGAAGGGGGTAGTGGCAATCAGCCCCAGCATTTT. Its translation is CASSQEGGSGNQPQHF.

The CDR3, as DNA: TGTGCCAGCAGCGTAGGCCGGGGAACTGAAGCTTTCTTT. Protein product: CASSVGRGTEAFF. The chain recombines TRBV9 with TRBJ1-1; D not resolved. Trimming cost V 0 bases and J 5 bases, with 8 bases left between them. CDR3 length equals 13 residues. Germline-derived CDR1 and CDR2 are SGDLS and YYNGEE.

The rearrangement uses TRBV7-9 and TRBJ2-1; D remains unclear. Germline CDR1 is SEHNR and CDR2 is FQNEAQ (reference sequence). There are 13 residues in the CDR3. Trimming took off 3 bases at V and 5 bases at J, with 8 bases between the two ends. The chain's CDR3 is CASSLMVDNEQFF. CDR3 coding DNA: TGTGCCAGCAGCTTGATGGTCGACAATGAGCAGTTCTTC.

The chain combines TRBV7-2 with TRBJ2-1; TRBD2 agrees at 13 bases. V was pared by 4 bases and J by 2 bases, with 11 bases of the junction left unmatched. The CDR3 spans 19 residues. CDR1 SGHTA and CDR2 FQGNSA come from the germline V gene. The chain's CDR3 is CASSSPGLAGRNPYNEQFF. The CDR3 bases are TGTGCCAGCAGCTCCCCGGGACTAGCGGGAAGAAATCCCTACAATGAGCAGTTCTTC.

The chain uses TRBV10-3 and TRBJ2-2; TRBD1 is a possible D gene (6 bases). This CDR3 is built from 15 residues. From germline, CDR1 is ENHRY and CDR2 SYGVKD. Deletions cut 6 bases from V and 4 bases from J, with 15 bases between. CDR3 in DNA: TGTGCCATCAGACAGACAGGCAGCGGCACCGGGGAGCTGTTTTTT. Amino acids: CAIRQTGSGTGELFF.

This clone was seen once. The CDR3 nucleotides are TGTGCCAGCAGCTTAGGTACCAGAGAAATGAACACTGAAGCTTTCTTT. Translation gives CASSLGTREMNTEAFF. The chain has TRBV7-8 and TRBJ1-1; D call uncertain. CDR3 length: 16 residues. Germline V CDR1 and CDR2: SGHVS, FQNEAQ. Trimming left V 1 base short and J 0 bases short, with 12 bases between. Together with reference TRBV7-8 and TRBJ1-1, the CDR3 gives the full variable domain: GAGVSQSPRYKVAKRGQDVALRCDPISGHVSLFWYQQALGQGPEFLTYFQNEAQLDKSGLPSDRFFAERPEGSVSTLKIQRTQQEDSAVYLCASSLGTREMNTEAFFGQGTRLTVV.